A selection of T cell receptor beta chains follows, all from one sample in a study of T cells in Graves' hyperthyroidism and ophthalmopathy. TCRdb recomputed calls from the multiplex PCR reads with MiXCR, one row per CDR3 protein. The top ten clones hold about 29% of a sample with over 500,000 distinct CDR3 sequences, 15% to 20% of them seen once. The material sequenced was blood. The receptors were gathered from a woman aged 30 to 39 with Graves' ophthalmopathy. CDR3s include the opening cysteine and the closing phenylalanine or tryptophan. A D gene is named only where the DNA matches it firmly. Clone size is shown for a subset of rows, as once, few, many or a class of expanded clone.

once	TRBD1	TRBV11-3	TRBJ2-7	CASSVGGNEQYF	TGTGCCAGCAGTGTAGGGGGCAATGAGCAGTACTTC
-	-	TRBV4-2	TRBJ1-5	CASSPAGDNQPQHF	TGTGCCAGCAGTCCCGCGGGGGACAATCAGCCCCAGCATTTT
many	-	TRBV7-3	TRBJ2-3	CASSLTTGFTDTQYF	TGTGCCAGCAGCTTGACGACAGGATTTACAGATACGCAGTATTTT
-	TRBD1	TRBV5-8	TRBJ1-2	CASRLTGLVYGYTF	TGTGCCAGCAGACTGACAGGGTTGGTCTATGGCTACACCTTC
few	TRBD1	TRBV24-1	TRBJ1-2	CATSDWTGTGGLYGYTF	TGTGCCACCAGTGATTGGACCGGGACAGGGGGCTTGTATGGCTACACCTTC
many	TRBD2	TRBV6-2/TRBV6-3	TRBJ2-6	CASSYRGGTSGANVLTF	TGTGCCAGCAGTTATCGCGGGGGAACCTCTGGGGCCAACGTCCTGACTTTC
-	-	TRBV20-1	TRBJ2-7	CSATSGGTYEQYF	TGCAGTGCAACTTCAGGGGGGACCTACGAGCAGTACTTC
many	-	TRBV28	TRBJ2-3	CASNWGSDTQYF	TGTGCCAGCAACTGGGGTTCTGATACGCAGTATTTT
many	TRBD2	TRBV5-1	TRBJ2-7	CASSLTSGEHYEQYF	TGCGCCAGCAGCCTGACTAGCGGAGAACACTACGAGCAGTACTTC
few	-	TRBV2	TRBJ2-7	CAGEEHNYEQYF	TGTGCCGGCGAGGAGCATAACTACGAGCAGTACTTC
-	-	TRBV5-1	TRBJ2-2	CASSRGPPDTGELFF	TGCGCCAGCAGCAGGGGCCCTCCCGACACCGGGGAGCTGTTTTTT
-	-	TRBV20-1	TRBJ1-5	CSAAQGGVYSNQPQHF	TGCAGTGCTGCCCAGGGAGGCGTCTATAGCAATCAGCCCCAGCATTTT
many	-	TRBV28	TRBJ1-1	CASSPTDPLNTEAFF	TGTGCCAGCAGTCCCACGGATCCCTTGAACACTGAAGCTTTCTTT
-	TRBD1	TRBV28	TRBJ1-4	CASSFTGALNEKLFF	TGTGCCAGCAGTTTCACAGGGGCCTTAAATGAAAAACTGTTTTTT
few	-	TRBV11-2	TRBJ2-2	CASSPLLGGGELFF	TGTGCCAGCAGCCCCCTACTGGGCGGCGGGGAGCTGTTTTTT
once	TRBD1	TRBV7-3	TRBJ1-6	CASSRRGQGGGSPLHF	TGTGCCAGCAGCCGCCGTGGACAGGGGGGAGGATCACCCCTCCACTTT
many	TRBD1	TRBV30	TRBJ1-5	CAFTGGDQPQHF	TGTGCCTTCACAGGGGGCGATCAGCCCCAGCATTTT
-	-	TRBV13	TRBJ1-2	CASSPRGEPYGYTF	TGTGCCAGCAGCCCCCGGGGGGAACCCTATGGCTACACCTTC
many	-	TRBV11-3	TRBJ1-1	CASSEDGTNTEAFF	TGTGCCAGCAGCGAAGACGGCACGAACACTGAAGCTTTCTTT
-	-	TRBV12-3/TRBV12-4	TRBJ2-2	CASSLSMNTGELFF	TGTGCCAGCAGTCTCTCGATGAACACCGGGGAGCTGTTTTTT
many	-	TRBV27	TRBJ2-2	CAVRDINTGELFF	TGTGCCGTCCGGGACATTAACACCGGGGAGCTGTTTTTT
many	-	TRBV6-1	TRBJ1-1	CASSEIGANTEAFF	TGTGCCAGCAGTGAAATCGGGGCGAACACTGAAGCTTTCTTT
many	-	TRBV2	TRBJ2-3	CASVPQIGSDTQYF	TGTGCCAGCGTCCCCCAGATTGGGTCAGATACGCAGTATTTT
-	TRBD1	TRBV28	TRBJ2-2	CASSLTRDRASGELFF	TGTGCCAGCAGCCTTACCCGGGACAGGGCGTCCGGGGAGCTGTTTTTT
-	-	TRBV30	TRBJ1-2	CAWSSGGRGGYTF	TGTGCCTGGAGTTCTGGCGGGCGCGGGGGCTACACCTTC
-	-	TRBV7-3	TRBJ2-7	CASSNEQGYEQYF	TGTGCCAGCAGCAACGAACAGGGTTACGAGCAGTACTTC
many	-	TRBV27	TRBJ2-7	CASSLPHEQYF	TGTGCCAGCAGTTTACCCCACGAGCAGTACTTC
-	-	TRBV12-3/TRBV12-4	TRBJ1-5	CASSFPDSNQPQHF	TGTGCCAGCAGTTTTCCAGATAGCAATCAGCCCCAGCATTTT
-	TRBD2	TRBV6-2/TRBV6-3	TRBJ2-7	CASSYASGIPYEQYF	TGTGCCAGCAGTTATGCTAGCGGGATTCCCTACGAGCAGTACTTC
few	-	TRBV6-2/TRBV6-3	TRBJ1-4	CASTFGGATNEKLFF	TGTGCCAGCACCTTCGGGGGTGCAACTAATGAAAAACTGTTTTTT
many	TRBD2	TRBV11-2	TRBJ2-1	CASSIGGSGYNEQFF	TGTGCCAGCAGCATAGGCGGGAGCGGCTACAATGAGCAGTTCTTC
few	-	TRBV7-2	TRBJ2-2	CASSPRQRNTGELFF	TGTGCCAGCAGTCCTAGACAGAGAAACACCGGGGAGCTGTTTTTT
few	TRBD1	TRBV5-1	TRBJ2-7	CASSHDRGLYEQYF	TGCGCCAGCAGCCACGACAGGGGGCTGTACGAGCAGTACTTC